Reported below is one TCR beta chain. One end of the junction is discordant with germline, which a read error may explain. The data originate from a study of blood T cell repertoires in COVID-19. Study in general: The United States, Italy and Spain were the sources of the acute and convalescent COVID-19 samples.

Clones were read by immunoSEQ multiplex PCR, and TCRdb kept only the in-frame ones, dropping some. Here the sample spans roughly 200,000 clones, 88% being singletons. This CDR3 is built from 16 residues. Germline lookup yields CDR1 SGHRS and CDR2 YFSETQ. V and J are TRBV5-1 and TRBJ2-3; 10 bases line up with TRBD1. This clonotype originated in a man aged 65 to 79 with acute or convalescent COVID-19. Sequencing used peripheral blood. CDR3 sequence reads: CASSLALDRGVDPQYF. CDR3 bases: TGCGCCAGCAGCTTGGCCTTGGACAGGGGGGTAGATCCGCAGTATTTT.